These T cell receptor beta chains were read from a single sample in a study of shared clonotypes between healthy human individuals. TCRdb's copy holds only in-frame clones and misses some; the assay was immunoSEQ multiplex PCR. The sample consists of some 690,000 clones, 80% to 95% of them appearing once. The sequencing input was memory CD8+ T cells from PBMCs. The receptors here all came from a man between 18 and 35 years old in good health. Some clones in this sample may be carry-over from other donors' samples. CDR3s include the opening cysteine and the closing phenylalanine or tryptophan. D genes are given only for firm matches. Size is omitted from some rows. Given values are once, few, many or a class for expanded clones.

>15|-|TRBJ1-5|-|TRBV18
CASSPLGGAGQPQHF
TGTGCCAGCTCACCCCTGGGGGGCGCGGGTCAGCCCCAGCATTTT
>13|-|TRBJ1-1|-|TRBV10-3
CAISELGYTEAFF
TGTGCCATCAGTGAGTTGGGTTACACTGAAGCTTTCTTT
>15|TRBD1|TRBJ1-2|-|TRBV10-3
CAISESTGGGYGYTF
TGTGCCATCAGTGAGTCAACAGGGGGCGGCTATGGCTACACCTTC
>15|TRBD2|TRBJ2-1|-|TRBV29-1
CSVEGGLAVYNEQFF
TGCAGCGTTGAGGGAGGACTAGCGGTCTACAATGAGCAGTTCTTC
>15|-|TRBJ1-1|-|TRBV28
CASSFLRDMNTEAFF
TGTGCCAGCAGTTTCCTCAGAGACATGAACACTGAAGCTTTCTTT
>13|-|TRBJ2-4|-|TRBV28
CASIQQGEGIQYF
TGTGCCAGCATTCAGCAGGGGGAGGGCATTCAGTACTTC
>18|TRBD1|TRBJ2-3|-|TRBV2
CASSGENPGQGRTDTQYF
TGTGCCAGCAGCGGAGAAAACCCGGGACAGGGGCGGACAGATACGCAGTATTTT
>13|-|TRBJ1-5|few|TRBV7-9
CASSLGGTQPQHF
TGTGCCAGCAGCTTGGGCGGGACCCAGCCCCAGCATTTT
>12|-|TRBJ2-7|-|TRBV7-8
CASSLGSYEQYF
TGTGCCAGCAGCTTAGGATCTTACGAGCAGTACTTC
>17|TRBD2|TRBJ2-1|-|TRBV7-8
CASSLNQGLAEYNEQFF
TGTGCCAGCAGCCTAAACCAGGGACTAGCGGAGTACAATGAGCAGTTCTTC
>15|TRBD1|TRBJ1-2|-|TRBV11-2
CASSLVDRETGGYTF
TGTGCCAGCAGCTTAGTGGACAGGGAGACGGGTGGCTACACCTTC
>14|TRBD1|TRBJ2-7|-|TRBV7-8
CASSLANRGAEQYF
TGTGCCAGCAGCTTAGCGAACAGGGGAGCCGAGCAGTACTTC
>16|-|TRBJ1-4|-|TRBV10-3
CAIARSPIGPNEKLFF
TGTGCCATCGCCCGGAGCCCCATAGGGCCTAATGAAAAACTGTTTTTT
>15|-|TRBJ1-5|-|TRBV13
CASSLGRGSNQPQHF
TGTGCCAGCAGCTTAGGTCGGGGGAGCAATCAGCCCCAGCATTTT
>16|-|TRBJ2-7|-|TRBV29-1
CSVEGGLYFRGPEQYF
TGCAGCGTTGAGGGGGGCCTGTACTTCCGAGGTCCCGAGCAGTACTTC
>14|-|TRBJ2-7|-|TRBV27
CASSLSRLPYEQYF
TGTGCCAGCAGTTTAAGCCGATTGCCCTACGAGCAGTACTTC
>15|TRBD2|TRBJ2-7|-|TRBV27
CASSPDWGGTYEQYF
TGTGCCAGCAGTCCCGATTGGGGGGGGACCTACGAGCAGTACTTC
>14|TRBD2|TRBJ2-7|-|TRBV2
CASSTTSGRSEQYF
TGTGCCAGCAGCACGACTAGCGGGAGAAGCGAGCAGTACTTC
>14|-|TRBJ2-7|-|TRBV9
CASSVSGGNYEQYF
TGTGCCAGCAGCGTAAGCGGAGGGAACTACGAGCAGTACTTC
>13|-|TRBJ2-7|-|TRBV4-1
CASSRTTSYEQYF
TGCGCCAGCAGCCGGACTACCTCCTACGAGCAGTACTTC
>12|-|TRBJ1-1|-|TRBV10-2
CASRPGGAEAFF
TGCGCCAGCAGGCCGGGGGGGGCTGAAGCTTTCTTT
>13|-|TRBJ2-1|-|TRBV2
CASSVQVYNEQFF
TGTGCCAGCAGTGTACAGGTTTACAATGAGCAGTTCTTC
>13|-|TRBJ2-5|-|TRBV19
CASSTRQSETQYF
TGTGCCAGTAGTACCAGACAGTCCGAGACCCAGTACTTC
>15|-|TRBJ2-2|-|TRBV4-1
CASSLGAGNTGELFF
TGCGCCAGCAGCCTGGGAGCGGGTAACACCGGGGAGCTGTTTTTT
>14|-|TRBJ2-7|-|TRBV14
CASSQDILTYEQYF
TGTGCCAGCAGCCAAGATATACTAACCTACGAGCAGTACTTC
>15|-|TRBJ2-7|-|TRBV5-6
CASSYGQTYLYEQYF
TGTGCCAGCAGCTATGGACAGACCTATCTCTACGAGCAGTACTTC
>18|-|TRBJ2-1|-|TRBV19
CASSIDGLGEGPYNEQFF
TGTGCCAGTAGTATAGATGGTCTTGGAGAGGGCCCCTACAATGAGCAGTTCTTC
>11|-|TRBJ2-7|few|TRBV28
CASSFNYEQYF
TGTGCCAGCAGTTTTAACTACGAGCAGTACTTC
>13|-|TRBJ2-7|-|TRBV5-1
CASSLDPSYEQYF
TGCGCCAGCAGCTTGGACCCCTCCTACGAGCAGTACTTC
>16|TRBD2|TRBJ2-1|-|TRBV19
CASSREREALRNEQFF
TGTGCCAGTAGCCGGGAGCGGGAGGCCTTACGAAATGAGCAGTTCTTC
>19|-|TRBJ2-1|-|TRBV27
CASSPYRYDRILTYNEQFF
TGTGCCAGCAGTCCCTACCGTTATGACAGAATTCTTACCTACAATGAGCAGTTCTTC
>10|-|TRBJ2-5|-|TRBV9
CASSAETQYF
TGTGCCAGCAGCGCAGAGACCCAGTACTTC
>15|-|TRBJ2-2|-|TRBV4-1
CASSQAFKDAEELFF
TGCGCCAGCAGCCAAGCTTTTAAGGATGCAGAGGAGCTGTTTTTT
>13|-|TRBJ2-7|-|TRBV12-5
CASGLGQNYEQYF
TGTGCTAGTGGTTTAGGACAGAACTACGAGCAGTACTTC
>14|TRBD1|TRBJ2-2|-|TRBV15
CATSLGTGHGELFF
TGTGCCACCAGCCTCGGGACAGGGCACGGGGAGCTGTTTTTT
>12|-|TRBJ2-1|-|TRBV27
CASSPSPLEQFF
TGTGCCAGCAGTCCTTCCCCATTGGAGCAGTTCTTC
>17|TRBD2|TRBJ2-1|-|TRBV27
CASSSSGPIADYNEQFF
TGTGCCAGCAGTTCTAGCGGCCCAATTGCCGATTACAATGAGCAGTTCTTC
>15|-|TRBJ1-1|-|TRBV10-3
CAISDPAGINTEAFF
TGTGCCATCAGTGATCCGGCAGGGATAAACACTGAAGCTTTCTTT
>14|-|TRBJ1-5|-|TRBV6-5
CASSYRLPGQPQHF
TGTGCCAGCAGTTACCGGCTCCCAGGGCAGCCCCAGCATTTT
>14|TRBD1|TRBJ1-1|few|TRBV6-5
CASGWTGADTEAFF
TGTGCCAGCGGGTGGACAGGCGCTGACACTGAAGCTTTCTTT
>15|TRBD1|TRBJ1-2|-|TRBV15
CATSSRTGSNYGYTF
TGTGCCACCAGCAGCAGGACAGGATCTAACTATGGCTACACCTTC
>20|-|TRBJ2-3|-|TRBV11-2
CASSLDHPVRGLASTDTQYF
TGTGCCAGCAGCTTAGATCACCCAGTCCGCGGCTTGGCCAGCACAGATACGCAGTATTTT
>16|TRBD2|TRBJ2-5|few|TRBV19
CASSVSGTTPSETQYF
TGTGCCAGTAGTGTGTCCGGGACTACCCCGTCAGAGACCCAGTACTTC
>13|TRBD1|TRBJ2-7|-|TRBV7-9
CASSFPTGEEQYF
TGTGCCAGCAGCTTTCCAACAGGGGAAGAGCAGTACTTC
>14|-|TRBJ2-5|-|TRBV7-3
CASSLMGGGETQYF
TGTGCCAGCAGCTTAATGGGCGGAGGAGAGACCCAGTACTTC
>14|-|TRBJ2-5|once|TRBV7-9
CASSPLDLRETQYF
TGTGCCAGCAGCCCCTTGGACTTAAGGGAGACCCAGTACTTC
>14|-|TRBJ2-3|-|TRBV10-3
CAISESVERDTQYF
TGTGCCATCAGTGAGTCGGTCGAGCGAGATACGCAGTATTTT
>15|-|TRBJ2-1|-|TRBV7-3
CASSLTGSSYNEQFF
TGTGCCAGCAGCTTAACGGGTAGCTCCTACAATGAGCAGTTCTTC
>15|-|TRBJ2-7|-|TRBV6-1
CASSEEVGFGYEQYF
TGTGCCAGCAGTGAAGAGGTAGGTTTCGGCTACGAGCAGTACTTC
>14|-|TRBJ2-5|-|TRBV28
CASSPPGLQETQYF
TGTGCCAGCAGTCCCCCCGGCCTACAAGAGACCCAGTACTTC
>13|TRBD1|TRBJ2-7|-|TRBV5-4
CASSADRGYEQYF
TGTGCCAGCAGCGCGGACAGGGGCTACGAGCAGTACTTC